This entry features one TCR beta chain sequence. What it binds is unknown. Generation of TCR beta libraries employed quantitative 5'-RACE incorporating molecular barcodes. TCRdb processed the 5' RACE reads anew with MiXCR; each CDR3 protein has one entry. Altogether 250,000 to 300,000 distinct CDR3 sequences are present, about 19% being singletons, with the ten largest covering 7.8%. These data come from a study of CD8 T cells in ankylosing spondylitis. The study, taken as a whole, reports: Matched ankylosing spondylitis synovial fluid reportedly contained a significantly enriched population of disease-linked clones. Made up of about eight highly homologous variants, a TCR beta motif appeared characteristic of ankylosing spondylitis blood. Previously reported in reactive arthritis synovial fluid and blood were some of the motif variants.

Sequenced: blood, either unsorted or a sorted T cell fraction (not recorded which). The TCR sequence derives from a male donor with ankylosing spondylitis or in good health (not recorded which).

CDR3 nucleotide sequence: TGCGCCAGCAGTAGAAAGCCTGACTCTGGAAACACCATATATTTT. Protein: CASSRKPDSGNTIYF. This rearrangement joins TRBV5-1 to TRBJ1-3; D call uncertain. CDR1 and CDR2 (germline): SGHRS, YFSETQ. This CDR3 has 15 amino acids. With 5 bases removed from V and 0 bases from J, the gap between germline ends came to 12 bases. Looking up the rest from reference TRBV5-1 and TRBJ1-3 gives the full variable domain: KAGVTQTPRYLIKTRGQQVTLSCSPISGHRSVSWYQQTPGQGLQFLFEYFSETQRNKGNFPGRFSGRQFSNSRSEMNVSTLELGDSALYLCASSRKPDSGNTIYFGEGSWLTVV.